A single sample gave rise to the 20 T cell receptor beta chains below, sequenced in a study of early T cells in non-severe SARS-CoV-2 infection. Each CDR3 protein is one row after TCRdb ran MiXCR on the 5' RACE reads. Seen here are roughly 49,000 distinct CDR3 sequences, about 4% observed once, and the top ten hold 5.5% to 6.5%. Sequencing input: whole blood. These receptors all come from an adult who was a healthcare worker with PCR-confirmed SARS-CoV-2 infection or an uninfected control (not recorded which).

This clonotype was seen ten or more times. The genes are TRBV29-1 and TRBJ1-1; D might be TRBD1 (5 bases). Trimming removed 2 bases at V and 11 bases at J, with 9 bases between. The CDR3 is made up of 10 amino acids. Per germline, CDR1 SQVTM and CDR2 ANQGSEA. The CDR3 region has the DNA TGCAGCGTTGAATGGGGGGTGGCTTTCTTT. Amino acid sequence: CSVEWGVAFF.

A few counts support this clonotype. V gene TRBV27 combines with J gene TRBJ1-5; 10 bases align to TRBD1. From germline, CDR1 is MNHEY and CDR2 SMNVEV (reference sequence). Unmatched junction bases numbered 18, after V lost 0 bases and J lost 1 base. The CDR3 length is 22 residues. CDR3 coding DNA: TGTGCCAGCAGTTTATCGGTAGCAGGGACAGGGGTACGAAGTGACAGCAATCAGCCCCAGCATTTT. It yields the protein CASSLSVAGTGVRSDSNQPQHF.

Many counts were recorded for this clonotype. V usage is TRBV7-3 and J usage is TRBJ2-1; 7 bases align to TRBD2. Germline loops: CDR1 SGHTA, CDR2 FQGTGA. The CDR3 extends over 13 amino acids. After removal of 5 bases from V and 7 bases from J, the junction contained 5 bases not matched to a gene. The DNA of the CDR3 is TGTGCCAGCAGCCCCACGGGGGGAAATGAGCAGTTCTTC. It yields the protein CASSPTGGNEQFF.

Many counts were recorded for this clonotype. The CDR3: CAWSRRVHGYTF. In DNA form, the CDR3 reads TGTGCCTGGAGTCGCCGAGTGCATGGCTACACCTTC. The chain couples TRBV30 to TRBJ1-2; D not resolved. This CDR3 spans 12 amino acids. Germline V gene lookup returns CDR1 GTSNPN and CDR2 SVGIG (reference sequence). V shed 2 bases and J shed 6 bases, with 10 bases lying between them.

The chain couples TRBV20-1 to TRBJ1-1; no firm D call. This CDR3 contains 11 residues. Germline V lookup: CDR1 DFQATT, CDR2 SNEGSKA (reference sequence). Trimming left V 6 bases short and J 3 bases short, with 8 bases between. The CDR3 DNA sequence: TGCAGTGCCCAGCCGGACACTGAAGCTTTCTTT. Translating it yields CSAQPDTEAFF.

This clonotype was counted many times. The genes are TRBV5-1 and TRBJ1-1; TRBD1 agrees at 7 bases. This CDR3 spans 14 amino acids. Trimming at V came to 4 bases and at J to 3 bases, leaving 6 bases not matched to a gene. Germline lookup yields CDR1 SGHRS and CDR2 YFSETQ. The CDR3, as DNA: TGCGCCAGCAGCATCGGGACAGCCTACACTGAAGCTTTCTTT. Translating gives CASSIGTAYTEAFF.

This clonotype was observed many times. V and J are TRBV20-1 and TRBJ2-7, with 9 bases aligning to TRBD2. With 6 bases clipped from V and 4 bases from J, the junction kept 7 bases outside the gene matches. The length of the CDR3 is 13 residues. The germline gives CDR1 DFQATT, CDR2 SNEGSKA (reference sequence). CDR3 residues: CSAELAGKYEQYF. The CDR3, as DNA: TGCAGTGCAGAGCTAGCGGGGAAGTACGAGCAGTACTTC.

This clonotype was observed a handful of times. The V and J genes are TRBV7-2 and TRBJ2-7; the D is unclear. Looked up from germline, CDR1 is SGHTA and CDR2 is FQGNSA. CDR3 length: 15 amino acids. V was cut by 3 bases and J by 5 bases, with 17 bases left in between. CDR3 coding DNA: TGTGCCAGCAGCTTGGCCGGTTCGTCCCCCCACGAGCAGTACTTC. This translates into CASSLAGSSPHEQYF. Filled out from reference TRBV7-2 and TRBJ2-7, the complete variable domain reads GAGVSQSPSNKVTEKGKDVELRCDPISGHTALYWYRQSLGQGLEFLIYFQGNSAPDKSGLPSDRFSAERTGGSVSTLTIQRTQQEDSAVYLCASSLAGSSPHEQYFGPGTRLTVT.

This clonotype has ten or more counts. This chain joins TRBV20-1 and TRBJ2-3; 9 bases are shared with TRBD2. In germline, CDR1 is DFQATT, CDR2 SNEGSKA (reference sequence). The CDR3 length is 14 residues. V was clipped by 6 bases and J by 2 bases; unmatched bases: 6. The CDR3 reads CSAPTSGDTDTQYF. The CDR3 region has the DNA TGCAGTGCACCGACTAGCGGAGACACAGATACGCAGTATTTT.

In its sample, this clonotype was seen many times. This chain connects TRBV7-9 to TRBJ1-2, with 7 bases aligning to TRBD1. V lost 1 base, J lost 9 bases, and 8 bases stayed unmatched. CDR3 length equals 14 residues. The germline gives CDR1 SEHNR, CDR2 FQNEAQ (reference sequence). DNA for the CDR3: TGTGCCAGCAGCTTAGGGACAGGCGCCCTCCGCTACACCTTC. Protein product: CASSLGTGALRYTF. The full variable domain, completed using reference TRBV7-9 and TRBJ1-2, is DTGVSQNPRHKITKRGQNVTFRCDPISEHNRLYWYRQTLGQGPEFLTYFQNEAQLEKSRLLSDRFSAERPKGSFSTLEIQRTEQGDSAMYLCASSLGTGALRYTFGSGTRLTVV.

This clonotype has ten or more counts. The chain combines TRBV9 with TRBJ1-2, with unresolved D. The CDR3 extends over 18 amino acids. The V gene's germline CDR1 is SGDLS and CDR2 YYNGEE. V was cut by 0 bases and J by 5 bases, with 23 bases left in between. In DNA, the CDR3 is TGTGCCAGCAGCGTAGGCCCGAGATGGGAAGACACTGGGTATGGCTACACCTTC. Amino acids: CASSVGPRWEDTGYGYTF.

This clonotype was found a few times. The chain is built from TRBV6-5 and TRBJ2-7, with 10 bases that match TRBD1. J gave up 6 bases and V 6 bases, and 11 bases lay outside the gene matches. The CDR3 extends over 15 amino acids. CDR1 and CDR2 (germline): MNHEY, SVGAGI. CDR3 sequence (DNA): TGTGCCAGCAGCCAGACCGGGACAGGGGTACGCGAGCAGTACTTC. Residues: CASSQTGTGVREQYF.

At least ten counts were recorded for this clonotype. The chain couples TRBV20-1 to TRBJ1-2; D not certain. CDR1 DFQATT and CDR2 SNEGSKA come from the germline V gene (reference sequence). V was clipped by 5 bases and J by 0 bases, with 13 bases between them. The CDR3 sequence is 14 residues long. CDR3 region: CSALPTLSNYGYTF. As DNA, the CDR3 is TGCAGTGCTCTCCCGACCCTTTCTAACTATGGCTACACCTTC.

This clonotype appeared many times. The J gene is TRBJ2-2, the V gene TRBV6-6; TRBD1 matches at 10 bases. V shed 5 bases, J shed 7 bases, and the junction held 10 bases outside the gene matches. Germline values: CDR1 MNHNY, CDR2 SVGAGI (reference sequence). The CDR3 sequence is 16 residues long. CDR3 loop: CASSPSGTGEDGELFF. CDR3 coding DNA: TGTGCCAGCAGTCCGTCCGGGACAGGGGAGGACGGGGAGCTGTTTTTT.

The rearrangement links TRBV20-1 to TRBJ2-7, with D possibly called TRBD1 or TRBD2 (5 bases each). Germline values: CDR1 DFQATT, CDR2 SNEGSKA (reference sequence). The CDR3 spans 13 residues. Trimming shortened V by 1 base and J by 3 bases, and 10 bases separated the two germline ends. Written as DNA, the CDR3 is TGCAGTGCTAGAGCGGCAGGGAGCTACGAGCAGTACTTC. Translation gives CSARAAGSYEQYF.

This clonotype was detected many times. The CDR3 nucleotides read TGTGCCAGCAGATCGGGACTAGCGGGGGGTTTGGAGCAGTACTTC. Its protein is CASRSGLAGGLEQYF. This chain uses TRBV27 with TRBJ2-7, with 15 nucleotides matching TRBD2. V lost 6 bases, J lost 7 bases, and 7 bases stayed unmatched. Germline V gives CDR1 MNHEY, CDR2 SMNVEV (reference sequence). CDR3 length equals 15 residues.

By sample share, this clonotype is medium-sized. CDR3 protein: CSVGDSSIEQYF. In DNA form, the CDR3 reads TGCAGCGTTGGGGACAGTTCGATCGAGCAGTACTTC. V and J are TRBV29-1 and TRBJ2-7; 7 bases align to TRBD1. Germline CDR1 SQVTM, CDR2 ANQGSEA. With V trimmed by 4 bases and J by 6 bases, 6 bases remained unmatched. The CDR3 consists of 12 residues.

V usage is TRBV20-1 and J usage is TRBJ1-5, with D possibly TRBD1 on 5 matching bases. In germline, CDR1 is DFQATT, CDR2 SNEGSKA (reference sequence). The CDR3 sequence is 13 residues long. V gave up 3 bases and J gave up 6 bases, with 12 bases separating them. The CDR3 DNA follows: TGCAGTGCTAGTCCCAGGGCAAGTCAGCCCCAGCATTTT. This gives the protein CSASPRASQPQHF.

This clonotype was counted at least ten times. The chain employs TRBV6-1 and TRBJ2-2; D remains unclear. From germline, CDR1 is MNHNS and CDR2 SASEGT. This CDR3 contains 14 residues. Trimming shortened V by 6 bases and J by 8 bases, and 16 bases separated the two germline ends. CDR3 protein: CASSDRANRGELFF. In nucleotides, the CDR3 is TGTGCCAGCAGCGATAGAGCGAATCGAGGGGAGCTGTTTTTT.

Regarding this clonotype: An end of the junction does not agree with germline; a read error may underlie this. This chain links TRBV11-2 with TRBJ2-6, with 8 bases matching TRBD2. The CDR3 spans 16 residues. CDR1 and CDR2 from the germline V gene are SGHAT and FQNNGV. CDR3 sequence reads: CASSLAGLSGANVLTF. Written as DNA, the CDR3 is TGTGCCAGCAGTTTAGCGGGACTCTCTGGGGCCAACGTCCTGACTTTC.